The T cell receptor (beta chain) under discussion was sequenced for a study of blood T cell repertoires in COVID-19. V lost 3 bases to trimming and J lost 5 bases, with 7 bases between them. The germline gives CDR1 MNHNS, CDR2 SASEGT. The CDR3 spans 12 residues. TCRdb's table, derived via immunoSEQ multiplex PCR, lists solely in-frame clones and lacks some. In the table there are 370,000 or so clones, 81% of which are singletons. Sequenced input: peripheral blood. The clonotype was recovered from a human donor with acute or convalescent COVID-19. The donor label of this sample is uncertain. The V gene is TRBV6-1, the J gene TRBJ1-2, with no clear D. CDR3 protein: CASSERPYGYTF. The CDR3 nucleotides are TGTGCCAGCAGTGAGCGTCCTTATGGCTACACCTTC.